The rows below give T cell receptor beta chains drawn from one sample of a study of blood T cell repertoires in COVID-19. Clones were sequenced by immunoSEQ multiplex PCR, and TCRdb holds only the in-frame ones, with some missing. This sample has 87,000 or so clones, with roughly 91% found just once. The sample was peripheral blood. The receptors were sampled from a man younger than 30 with COVID-19, enrolled during active disease. CDR3s include the opening cysteine and the closing phenylalanine or tryptophan. Each record gives: D gene, V gene, J gene, clone size, CDR3 protein, CDR3 DNA. The D gene is left open where the match is weak. Size is omitted from some rows. Given values are once, few, many or a class for expanded clones.

>.|TRBV2|TRBJ1-4|.
CASSTLGSEKLFF
TGTGCCAGCTCGACCCTCGGGAGTGAAAAACTGTTTTTT
>TRBD2|TRBV6-5|TRBJ2-7|once
CASSDGGLASYEQYF
TGTGCCAGCAGCGACGGGGGACTAGCGTCCTACGAGCAGTACTTC
>.|TRBV9|TRBJ2-7|once
CASSANSFDYEQYF
TGTGCCAGCAGCGCGAACAGTTTCGACTACGAGCAGTACTTC
>.|TRBV5-5|TRBJ1-6|once
CASSLVWYSSSYNSPLHF
TGTGCCAGCAGCTTGGTATGGTACAGCAGCTCCTATAATTCACCCCTCCACTTT
>.|TRBV21-1|TRBJ2-7|.
CASSKNERGKLAGPTYEQYF
TGTGCCAGCAGCAAAAATGAGAGGGGGAAGCTAGCGGGCCCTACCTACGAGCAGTACTTC
>TRBD2|TRBV19|TRBJ2-7|.
CASSRRLAGGYEQYF
TGTGCCAGTAGCCGTAGACTAGCGGGGGGCTACGAGCAGTACTTC
>.|TRBV12-5|TRBJ2-5|.
CASGLGHSPETQYF
TGTGCTAGTGGTTTGGGACACTCCCCGGAGACCCAGTACTTC
>TRBD2|TRBV13|TRBJ2-5|few
CASSRGLAGETQYF
TGTGCCAGCAGCCGGGGACTAGCTGGGGAGACCCAGTACTTC
>.|TRBV28|TRBJ1-4|.
CASSLGRMGGAGELFF
TGTGCCAGCAGTTTGGGGAGGATGGGGGGCGCGGGGGAACTGTTTTTT
>TRBD2|TRBV6-5|TRBJ2-1|.
CATGWVVAGGEQFF
TGTGCCACCGGTTGGGTTGTAGCGGGAGGCGAGCAGTTCTTC
>TRBD1|TRBV28|TRBJ1-4|.
CASSFQGQLNEKLLF
TGTGCCAGCAGTTTCCAGGGACAGCTTAATGAAAAACTGCTTTTT
>.|TRBV11-3|TRBJ2-2|.
CASSRDTGELFF
TGTGCCAGCAGCCGGGACACCGGGGAGCTGTTTTTT
>.|TRBV27|TRBJ1-1|few
CASARVRDTEAFF
TGTGCCAGCGCCAGGGTGCGAGACACTGAAGCTTTCTTT
>.|TRBV25-1|TRBJ2-5|.
CASSTLGGAQETQYF
TGTGCCAGCAGTACCCTGGGGGGGGCACAAGAGACCCAGTACTTC
>TRBD2|TRBV28|TRBJ2-3|.
CASSGEGADTQYF
TGTGCCAGCAGCGGGGAGGGAGCAGATACGCAGTATTTT
>.|TRBV28|TRBJ1-2|.
CASSGRQGGGYTF
TGTGCCAGCTCCGGGAGGCAGGGAGGAGGCTACACCTTC
>TRBD2|TRBV6-1|TRBJ2-1|.
CASSERPGRARNEQFF
TGTGCCAGCAGTGAGAGGCCCGGGAGGGCCAGGAATGAGCAGTTCTTC
>TRBD1|TRBV10-3|TRBJ2-7|.
CAAPLTGQGYHEQYF
TGTGCCGCTCCTCTGACCGGACAGGGATACCACGAGCAGTACTTC
>.|TRBV6-2/TRBV6-3|TRBJ1-5|once
CASSYSSPGRWNQPQHF
TGTGCCAGCAGTTACTCTTCTCCAGGGAGGTGGAATCAGCCCCAGCATTTT
>TRBD1|TRBV7-2|TRBJ1-2|.
CASSPQGSGQGYGYTF
TGTGCCAGCAGCCCCCAAGGGTCGGGACAGGGGTATGGCTACACCTTC
>TRBD1|TRBV4-3|TRBJ2-1|.
CASSQTGGSYNEQFF
TGCGCCAGCAGCCAGACAGGGGGTTCCTACAATGAGCAGTTCTTC
>.|TRBV19|TRBJ2-7|.
CASSIGQGSSYEQYF
TGTGCCAGTAGTATAGGGCAGGGGAGCTCCTACGAGCAGTACTTC
>.|TRBV5-4|TRBJ1-1|.
CASSLMGRSAFF
TGTGCCAGCAGCTTGATGGGGAGGAGTGCTTTCTTT
>TRBD1|TRBV2|TRBJ2-7|once
CASRGGQGREQYF
TGTGCCAGCAGAGGAGGACAGGGGCGCGAGCAGTACTTC
>TRBD2|TRBV11-2|TRBJ2-1|.
CASSLGTSGSYEQFF
TGTGCCAGCAGCTTAGGAACTAGCGGGAGCTATGAGCAGTTCTTC
>.|TRBV11-2|TRBJ2-4|.
CASSSGDPRTIQYF
TGTGCCAGCAGCTCAGGGGACCCGAGGACTATTCAGTACTTC
>.|TRBV5-6|TRBJ2-7|few
CASSLGSSYEQYF
TGTGCCAGCAGCTTGGGCAGCTCCTACGAGCAGTACTTC
>TRBD1|TRBV4-3|TRBJ2-7|.
CASSQPGQGRYEQYF
TGCGCCAGCAGCCAACCAGGACAGGGCAGGTACGAGCAGTACTTC
>TRBD1|TRBV6-5|TRBJ2-7|.
CASSRTGRTYEQYF
TGTGCCAGCAGCCGGACAGGGAGAACCTACGAGCAGTACTTC
>TRBD1|TRBV13|TRBJ1-1|.
CASRSPGGTEAFF
TGTGCCAGCAGAAGCCCAGGGGGCACTGAAGCTTTCTTT
>TRBD1|TRBV6-2/TRBV6-3|TRBJ2-5|once
CASSFPRDRKPQETQYF
TGTGCCAGCAGTTTCCCTCGGGACAGAAAACCCCAAGAGACCCAGTACTTC
>TRBD1|TRBV29-1|TRBJ1-6|.
CSAQTGDGSPLHF
TGCAGCGCCCAGACAGGGGACGGTTCACCCCTCCACTTT
>TRBD2|TRBV6-5|TRBJ2-7|.
CASSLGLAGPYEQYF
TGTGCCAGCAGTCTCGGACTAGCGGGGCCCTACGAGCAGTACTTC
>TRBD2|TRBV24-1|TRBJ2-2|.
CATSHSSSGRATGELFF
TGTGCCACCAGCCATAGTTCTAGCGGGAGGGCCACCGGGGAGCTGTTTTTT
>.|TRBV28|TRBJ2-6|.
CASSRVALVGANVLTF
TGTGCCAGCAGCCGAGTCGCATTGGTTGGGGCCAACGTCCTGACTTTC
>TRBD2|TRBV7-9|TRBJ2-3|.
CASSLKPTQAGGPTDTQYF
TGTGCCAGCAGCTTAAAACCCACCCAAGCGGGAGGACCCACAGATACGCAGTATTTT
>TRBD1|TRBV5-4|TRBJ1-1|.
CASSLTGGFAFF
TGTGCCAGCAGCTTGACAGGGGGCTTCGCTTTCTTT
>.|TRBV27|TRBJ2-2|.
CASSPPRNTGELFF
TGTGCCAGCAGTCCCCCCCGGAACACCGGGGAGCTGTTTTTT
>TRBD2|TRBV6-2/TRBV6-3|TRBJ2-7|.
CASSPLAGFSYEQYF
TGTGCCAGCAGCCCACTAGCGGGTTTCTCCTACGAGCAGTACTTC
>.|TRBV28|TRBJ2-3|.
CASSLTGRTGTYTDTQYF
TGTGCCAGCAGCCTTACGGGACGAACAGGGACCTACACAGATACGCAGTATTTT